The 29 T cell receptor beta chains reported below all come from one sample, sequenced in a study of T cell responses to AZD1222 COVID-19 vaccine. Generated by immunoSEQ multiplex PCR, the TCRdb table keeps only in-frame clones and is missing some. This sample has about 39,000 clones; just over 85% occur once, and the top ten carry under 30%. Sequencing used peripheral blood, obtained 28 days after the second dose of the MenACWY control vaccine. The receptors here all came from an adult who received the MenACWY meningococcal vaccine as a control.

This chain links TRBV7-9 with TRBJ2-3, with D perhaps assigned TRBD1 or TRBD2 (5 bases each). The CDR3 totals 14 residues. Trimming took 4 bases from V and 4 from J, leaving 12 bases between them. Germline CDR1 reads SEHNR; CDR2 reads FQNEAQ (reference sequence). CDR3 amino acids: CASSSPGRPDTQYF. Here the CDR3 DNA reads TGTGCCAGCAGCTCCCCGGGACGGCCAGATACGCAGTATTTT.

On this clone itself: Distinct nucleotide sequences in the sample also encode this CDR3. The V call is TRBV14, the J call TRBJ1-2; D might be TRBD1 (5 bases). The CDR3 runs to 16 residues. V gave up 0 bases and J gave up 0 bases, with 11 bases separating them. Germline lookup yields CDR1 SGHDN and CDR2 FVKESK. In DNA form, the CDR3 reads TGTGCCAGCAGCCAAGAAAGAGACAGCTCTAACTATGGCTACACCTTC. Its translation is CASSQERDSSNYGYTF.

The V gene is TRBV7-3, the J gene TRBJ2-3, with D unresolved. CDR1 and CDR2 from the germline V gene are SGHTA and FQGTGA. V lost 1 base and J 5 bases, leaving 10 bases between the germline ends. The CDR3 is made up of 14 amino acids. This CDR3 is CASSLKQTEDTQYF. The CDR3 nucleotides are TGTGCCAGCAGCTTAAAGCAAACCGAAGATACGCAGTATTTT.

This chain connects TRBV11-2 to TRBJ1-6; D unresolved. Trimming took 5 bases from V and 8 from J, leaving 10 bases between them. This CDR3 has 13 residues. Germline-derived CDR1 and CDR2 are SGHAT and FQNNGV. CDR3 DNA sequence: TGTGCCAGCAGCCTGGACCGGGATTCACCCCTCCACTTT. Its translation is CASSLDRDSPLHF.

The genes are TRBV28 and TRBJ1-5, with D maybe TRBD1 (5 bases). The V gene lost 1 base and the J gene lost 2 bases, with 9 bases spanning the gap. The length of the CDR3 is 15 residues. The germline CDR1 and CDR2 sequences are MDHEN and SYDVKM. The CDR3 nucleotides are TGTGCCAGCAGTTTATTGAAAGGGGGCAATCAGCCCCAGCATTTT. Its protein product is CASSLLKGGNQPQHF.

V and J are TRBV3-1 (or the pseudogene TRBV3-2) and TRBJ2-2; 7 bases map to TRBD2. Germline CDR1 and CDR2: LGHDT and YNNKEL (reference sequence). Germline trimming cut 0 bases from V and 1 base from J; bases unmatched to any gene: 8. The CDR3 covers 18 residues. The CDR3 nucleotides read TGTGCCAGCAGCCAAGAAAGGGTCCAGCGGGAGAACACCGGGGAGCTGTTTTTT. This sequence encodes CASSQERVQRENTGELFF.

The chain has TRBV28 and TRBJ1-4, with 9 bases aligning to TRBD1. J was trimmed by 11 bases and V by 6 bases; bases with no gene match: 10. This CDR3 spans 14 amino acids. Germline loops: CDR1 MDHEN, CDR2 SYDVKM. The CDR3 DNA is TGTGCCAGCAGGAGAGGACAGGGGCAATCCAAACTGTTTTTT. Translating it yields CASRRGQGQSKLFF.

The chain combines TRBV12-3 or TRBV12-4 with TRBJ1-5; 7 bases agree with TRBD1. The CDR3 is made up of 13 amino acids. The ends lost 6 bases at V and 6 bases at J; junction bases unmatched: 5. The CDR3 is CASREQGIQPQHF. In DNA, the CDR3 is TGTGCCAGCAGGGAACAGGGGATTCAGCCCCAGCATTTT.

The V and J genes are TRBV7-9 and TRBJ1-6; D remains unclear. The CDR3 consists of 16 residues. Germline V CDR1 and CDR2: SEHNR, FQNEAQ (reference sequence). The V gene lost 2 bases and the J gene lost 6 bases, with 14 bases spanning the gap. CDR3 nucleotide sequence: TGTGCCAGCAGCTTATGGGCGGTCCGGATTAATTCACCCCTCCACTTT. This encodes CASSLWAVRINSPLHF.

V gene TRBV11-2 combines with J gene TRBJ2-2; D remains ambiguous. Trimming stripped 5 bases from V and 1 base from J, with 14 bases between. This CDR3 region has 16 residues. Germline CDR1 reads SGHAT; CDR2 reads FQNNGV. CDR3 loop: CASSPPWALNTGELFF. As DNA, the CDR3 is TGTGCCAGCAGCCCGCCTTGGGCCCTGAACACCGGGGAGCTGTTTTTT.

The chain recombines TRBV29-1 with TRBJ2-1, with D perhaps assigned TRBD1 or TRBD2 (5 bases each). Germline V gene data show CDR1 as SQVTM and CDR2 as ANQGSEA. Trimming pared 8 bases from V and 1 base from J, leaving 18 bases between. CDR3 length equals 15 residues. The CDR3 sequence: CSQTPPWGSYNEQFF. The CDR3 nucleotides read TGCAGCCAAACCCCCCCCTGGGGGTCCTACAATGAGCAGTTCTTC.

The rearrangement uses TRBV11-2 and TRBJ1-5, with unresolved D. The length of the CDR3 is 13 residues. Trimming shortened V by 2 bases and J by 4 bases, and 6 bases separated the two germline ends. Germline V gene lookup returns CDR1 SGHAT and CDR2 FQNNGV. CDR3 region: CASSLPGNQPQHF. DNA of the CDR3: TGTGCCAGCAGCTTACCTGGGAATCAGCCCCAGCATTTT.

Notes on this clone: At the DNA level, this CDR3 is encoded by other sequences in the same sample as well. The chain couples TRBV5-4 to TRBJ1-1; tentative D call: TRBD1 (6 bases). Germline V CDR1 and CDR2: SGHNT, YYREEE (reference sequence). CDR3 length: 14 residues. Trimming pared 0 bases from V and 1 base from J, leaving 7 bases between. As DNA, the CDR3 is TGTGCCAGCAGCTTGGCCAGGGGGAACACTGAAGCTTTCTTT. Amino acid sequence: CASSLARGNTEAFF.

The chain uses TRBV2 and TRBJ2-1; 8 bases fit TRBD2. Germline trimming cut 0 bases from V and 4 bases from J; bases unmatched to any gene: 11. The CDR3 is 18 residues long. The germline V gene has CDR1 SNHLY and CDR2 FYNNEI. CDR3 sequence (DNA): TGTGCCAGCAGTGAAGCAGGAGCGGGAGTGAGTAGATACAATGAGCAGTTCTTC. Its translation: CASSEAGAGVSRYNEQFF.

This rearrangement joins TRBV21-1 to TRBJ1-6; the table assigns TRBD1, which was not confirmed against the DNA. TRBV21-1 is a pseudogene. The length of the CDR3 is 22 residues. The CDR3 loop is CASSKEAGQGNRWGSYNSPLHF. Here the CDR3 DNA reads TGTGCCAGCAGCAAAGAGGCGGGACAGGGGAATCGATGGGGCTCCTATAATTCACCCCTCCACTTT.

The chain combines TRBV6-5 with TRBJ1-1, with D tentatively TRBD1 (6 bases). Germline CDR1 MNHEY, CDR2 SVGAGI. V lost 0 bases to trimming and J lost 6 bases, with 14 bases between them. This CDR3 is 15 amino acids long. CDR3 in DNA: TGTGCCAGCAGTTACTCGCGGGGGGCCGGCGCTGAAGCTTTCTTT. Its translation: CASSYSRGAGAEAFF.

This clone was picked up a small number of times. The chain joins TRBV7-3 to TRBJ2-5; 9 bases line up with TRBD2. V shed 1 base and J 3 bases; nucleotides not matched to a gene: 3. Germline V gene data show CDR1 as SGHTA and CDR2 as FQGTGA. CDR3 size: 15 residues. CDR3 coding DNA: TGTGCCAGCAGCTTAAATAGCGGGAGAAAAGAGACCCAGTACTTC. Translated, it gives CASSLNSGRKETQYF. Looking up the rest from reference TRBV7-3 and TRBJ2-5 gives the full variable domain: GAGVSQTPSNKVTEKGKYVELRCDPISGHTALYWYRQSLGQGPEFLIYFQGTGAADDSGLPNDRFFAVRPEGSVSTLKIQRTERGDSAVYLCASSLNSGRKETQYFGPGTRLLVL.

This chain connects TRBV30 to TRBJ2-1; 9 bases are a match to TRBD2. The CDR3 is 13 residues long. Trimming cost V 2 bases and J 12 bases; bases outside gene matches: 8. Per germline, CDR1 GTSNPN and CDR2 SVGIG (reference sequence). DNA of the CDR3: TGTGCCTGGAGTCCTGTAGCGGGAGTTGGGCAGTTCTTC. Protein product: CAWSPVAGVGQFF.

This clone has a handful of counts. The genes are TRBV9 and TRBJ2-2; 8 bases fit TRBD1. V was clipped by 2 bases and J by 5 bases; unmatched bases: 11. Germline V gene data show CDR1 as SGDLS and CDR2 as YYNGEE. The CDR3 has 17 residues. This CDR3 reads CASSVDRDRGGTGELFF. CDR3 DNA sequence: TGTGCCAGCAGCGTGGACCGCGACAGGGGTGGGACCGGGGAGCTGTTTTTT.

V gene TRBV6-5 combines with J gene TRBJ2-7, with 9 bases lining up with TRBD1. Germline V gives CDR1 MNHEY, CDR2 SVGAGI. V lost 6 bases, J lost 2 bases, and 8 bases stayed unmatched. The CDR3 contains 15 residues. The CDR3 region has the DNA TGTGCCAGCAGAACGGACAGGGGAACTACCTACGAGCAGTACTTC. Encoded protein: CASRTDRGTTYEQYF.

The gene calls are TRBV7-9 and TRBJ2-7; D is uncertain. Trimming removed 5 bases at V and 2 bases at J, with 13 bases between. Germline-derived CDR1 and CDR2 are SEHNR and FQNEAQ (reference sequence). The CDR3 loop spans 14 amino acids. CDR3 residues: CASSLRPDTYEQYF. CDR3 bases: TGTGCCAGCAGCCTACGACCAGATACCTACGAGCAGTACTTC.

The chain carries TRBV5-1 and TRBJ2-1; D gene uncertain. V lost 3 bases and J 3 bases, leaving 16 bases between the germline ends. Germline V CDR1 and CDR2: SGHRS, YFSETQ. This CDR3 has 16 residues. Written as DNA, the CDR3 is TGCGCCAGCAGCTCTCCCTACAGACAACTCTACAATGAGCAGTTCTTC. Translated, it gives CASSSPYRQLYNEQFF. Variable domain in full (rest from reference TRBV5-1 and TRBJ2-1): KAGVTQTPRYLIKTRGQQVTLSCSPISGHRSVSWYQQTPGQGLQFLFEYFSETQRNKGNFPGRFSGRQFSNSRSEMNVSTLELGDSALYLCASSSPYRQLYNEQFFGPGTRLTVL.

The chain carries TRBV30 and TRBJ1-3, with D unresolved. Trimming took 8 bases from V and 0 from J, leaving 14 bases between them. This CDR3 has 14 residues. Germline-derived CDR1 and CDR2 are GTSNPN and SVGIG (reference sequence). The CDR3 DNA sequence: TGTGCCAGCCCTCTATGGGACTCTGGAAACACCATATATTTT. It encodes CASPLWDSGNTIYF.

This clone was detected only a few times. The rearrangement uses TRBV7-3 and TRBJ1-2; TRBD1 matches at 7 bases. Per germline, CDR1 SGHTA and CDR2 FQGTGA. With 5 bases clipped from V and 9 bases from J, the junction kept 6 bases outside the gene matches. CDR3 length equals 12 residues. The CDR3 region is CASSTPGQSYTF. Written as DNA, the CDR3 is TGTGCCAGCAGCACTCCGGGACAGAGCTACACCTTC.

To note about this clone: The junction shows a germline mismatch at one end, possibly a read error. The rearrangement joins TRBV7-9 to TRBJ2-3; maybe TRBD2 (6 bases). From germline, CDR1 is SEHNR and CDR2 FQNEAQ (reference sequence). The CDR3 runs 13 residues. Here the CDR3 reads CAGSPEGTGTQYF. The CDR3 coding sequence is TGTGCCGGCAGTCCGGAGGGAACGGGTACGCAGTATTTT.

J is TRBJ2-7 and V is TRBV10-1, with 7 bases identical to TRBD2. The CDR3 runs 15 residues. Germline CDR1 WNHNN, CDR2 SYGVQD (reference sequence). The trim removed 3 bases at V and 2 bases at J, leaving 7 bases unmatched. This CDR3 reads CASSDGGGPTYEQYF. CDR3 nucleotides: TGCGCCAGCAGTGACGGGGGAGGGCCCACCTACGAGCAGTACTTC.

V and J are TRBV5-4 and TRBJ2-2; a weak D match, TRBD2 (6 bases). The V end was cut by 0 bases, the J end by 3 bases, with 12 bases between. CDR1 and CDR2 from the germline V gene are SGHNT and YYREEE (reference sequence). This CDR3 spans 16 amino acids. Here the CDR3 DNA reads TGTGCCAGCAGCTTGGTGGGGGGTTTCGACACCGGGGAGCTGTTTTTT. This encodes CASSLVGGFDTGELFF.

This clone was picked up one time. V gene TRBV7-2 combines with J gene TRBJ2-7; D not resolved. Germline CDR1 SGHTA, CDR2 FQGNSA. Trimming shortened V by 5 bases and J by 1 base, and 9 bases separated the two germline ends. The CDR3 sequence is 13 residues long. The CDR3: CASSRKRSYEQYF. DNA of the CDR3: TGTGCCAGCAGCCGGAAGCGTTCCTACGAGCAGTACTTC.

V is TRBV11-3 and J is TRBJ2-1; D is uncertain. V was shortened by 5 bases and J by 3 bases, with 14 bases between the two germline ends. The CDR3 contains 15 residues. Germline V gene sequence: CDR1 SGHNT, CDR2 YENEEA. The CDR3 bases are TGTGCCAGCAGCCTGTCGTGGGAAAACTACAATGAGCAGTTCTTC. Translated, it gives CASSLSWENYNEQFF.